This TCR beta chain was sequenced during a study of shared clonotypes between healthy human individuals. Trimming removed 3 bases from V and 2 bases from J, with 5 bases in between. Germline V lookup: CDR1 LNHDA, CDR2 SQIVND (reference sequence). The CDR3 is 13 amino acids. CD45RO-negative cells were positively selected for CCR7, leaving out terminally differentiated effector memory CD45RA+ cells. Details on this clone: Antigen specificity is unknown.

Sorted-subset replicate PCR reactions were performed with approximately 190 ng DNA, corresponding to roughly 30,000 T cell genomes. TCRdb's copy holds only in-frame clones and misses some; the assay was immunoSEQ multiplex PCR. Of under 2,000,000 clones in the sample, about 95% were seen once. Study conclusions and caveats: Enrolling few donors narrowed the genetic and exposure-history diversity that was represented. Collection of samples was limited to blood; tissue repertoires likely differ.

The origin of this receptor is a man between 18 and 29 years old in good health. The sequenced sample consisted of naive CD8+ T cells sorted from blood. This chain joins TRBV19 and TRBJ2-1; unclear D gene. This CDR3 is CASSMGAYNEQFF. In nucleotides, the CDR3 is TGTGCCAGTAGTATGGGCGCCTACAATGAGCAGTTCTTC.